This is a list of T cell receptor beta chains from one sample in a study of cytomegalovirus exposure and HLA in healthy donors. Profiling relied on immunoSEQ multiplex PCR, and the TCRdb table lists in-frame clones only, not all of them. The sample lists about 200,000 clones; under 85% were seen once. The sample consisted of PBMCs. These receptors all come from a man in his forties or fifties in good health and CMV-seronegative. CDR3s include the opening cysteine and the closing phenylalanine or tryptophan. A D gene is named only where the DNA matches it firmly. Only some rows state a clone size, as once, few, many or a class for expanded clones.

TRBJ1-1,.,once,TRBV7-9,CASSLNGNTEAFF,TGTGCCAGCAGCTTGAACGGGAACACTGAAGCTTTCTTT
TRBJ2-7,.,.,TRBV6-5,CASSDGQFEQYF,TGTGCCAGCAGTGATGGGCAGTTCGAGCAGTACTTC
TRBJ2-5,TRBD1,.,TRBV30,CAWVDRVETQYF,TGTGCCTGGGTTGACAGGGTTGAGACCCAGTACTTC
TRBJ1-2,TRBD1,.,TRBV18,CASSRTGGRYGYTF,TGTGCCAGCTCGCGGACAGGGGGGCGCTATGGCTACACCTTC
TRBJ2-7,TRBD2,few,TRBV28,CASSFGTSGYEQYF,TGTGCCAGCAGTTTTGGGACTAGCGGTTACGAGCAGTACTTC
TRBJ1-5,TRBD1,.,TRBV7-2,CASSLDRGGNQPQHF,TGTGCCAGCAGCTTAGACAGGGGAGGCAATCAGCCCCAGCATTTT
TRBJ1-4,.,.,TRBV29-1,CSVAGGKGVEKLFF,TGCAGCGTTGCGGGCGGGAAGGGCGTTGAAAAACTGTTTTTT
TRBJ1-5,TRBD1,.,TRBV6-1,CASSENRGGQPQHF,TGTGCCAGCAGTGAAAACAGGGGTGGACAGCCCCAGCATTTT
TRBJ2-7,.,.,TRBV2,CASSEPLGQIGYEQYF,TGTGCCAGCAGTGAACCCCTTGGACAGATCGGGTACGAGCAGTACTTC
TRBJ2-7,.,.,TRBV4-1,CASSQDSPVFYEQYF,TGCGCCAGCAGCCAAGATTCGCCGGTTTTCTACGAGCAGTACTTC
TRBJ2-1,TRBD1,.,TRBV6-5,CASGSGTGLEQFF,TGTGCCAGCGGTTCGGGGACAGGGCTAGAGCAGTTCTTC
TRBJ2-7,.,.,TRBV27,CASSLSIGQGDEQYF,TGTGCCAGCAGTTTATCTATCGGGCAGGGTGACGAGCAGTACTTC
TRBJ2-4,TRBD1,.,TRBV5-1,CASSFNTGENSQYF,TGCGCCAGCAGCTTTAATACAGGGGAGAACAGTCAGTACTTC
TRBJ2-7,TRBD2,.,TRBV5-1,CASSVQTSGSYEQYF,TGCGCCAGCAGCGTTCAGACTAGCGGGAGTTACGAGCAGTACTTC
TRBJ1-1,TRBD1,.,TRBV7-8,CASSSRDSAWEAFF,TGTGCCAGCAGCTCACGGGACAGCGCTTGGGAAGCTTTCTTT
TRBJ2-1,TRBD1,once,TRBV5-1,CASSLAQGQYNAQFF,TGCGCCAGCAGCTTGGCACAGGGGCAGTACAATGCGCAGTTCTTC
TRBJ1-5,.,.,TRBV6-1,CASSVEQWRDQPQHF,TGTGCCAGCAGTGTTGAACAGTGGCGGGATCAGCCCCAGCATTTT
TRBJ2-3,TRBD2,.,TRBV5-1,CASRPRGLATDTQYF,TGCGCCAGCAGACCTCGGGGACTAGCGACAGATACGCAGTATTTT
TRBJ1-5,.,.,TRBV7-8,CASSLGGVAGNQPQHF,TGTGCCAGCAGCTTAGGTGGGGTAGCGGGCAATCAGCCCCAGCATTTT
TRBJ2-1,TRBD2,few,TRBV19,CASNLAGAENEQFF,TGTGCCAGTAACCTAGCGGGAGCTGAAAATGAGCAGTTCTTC
TRBJ2-5,TRBD2,.,TRBV5-1,CASSLGAGVIETQYF,TGCGCCAGCAGCTTGGGAGCGGGAGTTATAGAGACCCAGTACTTC
TRBJ2-1,.,.,TRBV2,CASSEDLQGRWNEQFF,TGTGCCAGCAGTGAAGATCTCCAGGGTCGGTGGAATGAGCAGTTCTTC
TRBJ1-1,.,.,TRBV11-2,CASSLVTGQTEAFF,TGTGCCAGCAGCTTAGTGACTGGACAGACGGAAGCTTTCTTT
TRBJ1-1,TRBD1,.,TRBV5-1,CASSGLSTGIGTEAFF,TGCGCCAGCAGCGGCCTGTCGACAGGGATAGGCACTGAAGCTTTCTTT
TRBJ2-1,.,.,TRBV11-3,CASSLGRSGGSVQQFF,TGTGCCAGCAGCTTAGGGAGGAGTGGGGGCTCTGTGCAGCAGTTCTTC
TRBJ1-2,.,.,TRBV7-9,CASSFGGGYGYTF,TGTGCCAGCAGCTTTGGGGGAGGCTATGGCTACACCTTC
TRBJ2-1,.,.,TRBV6-6,CASSGGSSYNEQFF,TGTGCCAGCAGCGGGGGAAGCTCCTACAATGAGCAGTTCTTC
TRBJ2-1,.,.,TRBV30,CAWSPLGGYNEQFF,TGTGCCTGGAGTCCGTTGGGGGGCTACAATGAGCAGTTCTTC
TRBJ2-1,.,.,TRBV21-1,CASSTQDSCVSNEQFF,TGTGCCAGCAGCACCCAGGACTCCTGCGTCTCAAATGAGCAGTTCTTC
TRBJ1-4,.,.,TRBV4-2,CASSQDFLSHEKLFF,TGTGCCAGCAGCCAAGATTTCCTGAGTCATGAAAAACTGTTTTTT
TRBJ1-5,TRBD1,few,TRBV28,CASSLETGANQPQHF,TGTGCCAGCAGTTTGGAGACAGGGGCCAATCAGCCCCAGCATTTT